This T cell receptor beta chain was captured by sequencing in a study of metastatic and nonmetastatic thyroid tumors (dated by TCRdb to the early 2020s). Regarding the study in general: Repertoires were compared across peripheral blood and tumor or nodule tissue samples from malignant and benign thyroid patients.

None of the patients had been given any treatment before thyroid surgery. Using T-cell receptor beta sequencing, the study looked back at clinical samples from patients collected from about 2011 to 2019. The CDR3 covers 13 residues, taking in both the cysteine and the phenylalanine. Solely the CDR3 DNA is kept, with 39 bases framed from the first base. The germline V gene specifies MNHNS as CDR1 and SASEGT as CDR2. The table lists this clone with a few counts. The clone's antigen remains unknown. No qualities accompany the bases; no much larger clone lies one base away. Receptor libraries were prepared by PCR. This sample was sequenced with an Illumina HiSeq 4000. High-throughput sequencing was used to profile the TCR beta-chain CDR3 region of each patient. The paper's data handling went like this. CDR3 differences across clinicopathological groups were used to build a classifier for discriminating distant-metastatic papillary thyroid cancer patients. The Shannon index was used to measure repertoire diversity, and the Morisita-Horn index was used to measure how similar tumor and blood repertoires were. Using fastp at Q25 and MiXCR, TCRdb reprocessed the public reads and kept productive beta chains. TCRdb's processing, not the study's, gives the V and J calls here. The sample table shows under 30,000 clones, and about 4.1% are seen once. The top ten constitute roughly a fifth of the sample.

Overall results and qualifications from the work: In both blood and tumor samples, malignant tumors were reported to have significantly higher TCR beta diversity than benign nodules.

The sequencing input was blood. This TCR derives from a female donor with papillary thyroid cancer or a benign thyroid nodule (not recorded which). Some clones in this sample may be carry-over from other donors' samples. The chain couples TRBV6-1 to TRBJ2-5; 8 bases in between match TRBD1. The CDR3 reads CAAYRAGQGTQYF. Here is the DNA: TGTGCAGCGTACCGGGCTGGACAGGGGACCCAGTACTTC.